A selection of T cell receptor beta chains follows, all from one sample in a study of shared clonotypes between healthy human individuals. Libraries were prepared by immunoSEQ multiplex PCR; TCRdb keeps only in-frame clonotypes and omits some of them. The top ten clones hold approximately 0.4% of a sample with more than 1.2 million clones, approximately 98.5% of them seen once. Sample: naive CD4+ T cells sorted from blood. All receptors come from a man in his thirties or forties in good health. Both conserved end residues are part of each CDR3. Fields, in order: D gene, J gene, clone size, V gene, CDR3 protein, CDR3 DNA. The D gene is left open where the match is weak. Clone size, where shown, is once, few, many, or a class for clones that have expanded.

>TRBD2|TRBJ2-7|NA|TRBV5-4
CASSLNPLAGVSHEQYF
TGTGCCAGCAGCTTGAACCCCCTAGCGGGAGTTAGCCACGAGCAGTACTTC
>TRBD2|TRBJ2-1|NA|TRBV10-3
CASSLAGDFNEQFF
TGTGCCTCCTCCCTAGCGGGGGATTTCAATGAGCAGTTCTTC
>NA|TRBJ2-7|NA|TRBV28
CASLGSDPPYEQYF
TGTGCCAGCCTGGGGTCCGACCCCCCTTACGAGCAGTACTTC
>NA|TRBJ1-4|NA|TRBV7-9
CASSLLSTVHEKLFF
TGTGCCAGCAGCCTTTTGAGTACAGTGCATGAAAAACTGTTTTTT
>NA|TRBJ1-4|NA|TRBV5-1
CASSLIEDEKLFF
TGCGCCAGCAGCCTTATAGAGGATGAAAAACTGTTTTTT
>NA|TRBJ2-5|NA|TRBV19
CASSFGTGIRETQYF
TGTGCCAGTAGCTTTGGTACGGGAATCCGGGAGACCCAGTACTTC
>TRBD1|TRBJ2-7|NA|TRBV25-1
CASSVGGLTYEQYF
TGTGCCAGCAGTGTAGGGGGCCTGACCTACGAGCAGTACTTC
>NA|TRBJ2-3|NA|TRBV4-1
CASSQGGLSTDTQYF
TGCGCCAGCAGCCAAGGGGGGCTTAGCACAGATACGCAGTATTTT
>NA|TRBJ1-4|NA|TRBV19
CASSARNEKLFF
TGTGCCAGTAGTGCCAGGAATGAAAAACTGTTTTTT
>NA|TRBJ1-3|NA|TRBV5-5
CASSQPLRGNTIYF
TGTGCCAGCAGCCAGCCGCTTAGAGGAAACACCATATATTTT
>TRBD2|TRBJ2-7|NA|TRBV18
CASSQIAGALDEQYF
TGTGCCAGCTCACAGATAGCGGGAGCGCTGGACGAGCAGTACTTC
>TRBD1|TRBJ1-2|NA|TRBV4-2
CASSPRGWDSYGYTF
TGTGCCAGCAGCCCCCGGGGTTGGGACAGCTATGGCTACACCTTC
>TRBD1|TRBJ2-7|NA|TRBV5-1
CASSLAIGQGSSYEQYF
TGCGCCAGCAGCTTGGCCATTGGACAGGGGTCCTCCTACGAGCAGTACTTC
>NA|TRBJ1-5|NA|TRBV25-1
CASSDYNHQPQHF
TGTGCCAGCAGTGATTATAATCATCAGCCCCAGCATTTT
>TRBD2|TRBJ2-7|many|TRBV5-1
CASSLRGRTSGRTYEQYF
TGCGCCAGCAGCTTAAGGGGCAGGACTAGCGGGAGGACCTACGAGCAGTACTTC
>NA|TRBJ1-2|NA|TRBV5-1
CASSPGTGGYGYTF
TGCGCCAGCAGCCCGGGGACGGGGGGATATGGCTACACCTTC